A selection of T cell receptor beta chains follows, all from one sample in a study of blood T cell repertoires in COVID-19. Clones were read by immunoSEQ multiplex PCR, and TCRdb kept only the in-frame ones, dropping some. This table holds 200,000 or so clones, around four fifths found once. What was sequenced was peripheral blood. All receptors derive from a man aged 60 to 69 with COVID-19, enrolled during active disease. Each CDR3 is given with its conserved first and last residue. A D gene is named only where the DNA matches it firmly. Expanded clones get a size class; other rows say once, few or many, or leave the size out.

>TRBJ2-6|TRBV6-2/TRBV6-3|TRBD1|NA
TGTGCCAGCAGCGCCGGGACAGCCAAGTCCTCTGGGGCCAACGTCCTGACTTTC
CASSAGTAKSSGANVLTF
>TRBJ2-3|TRBV9|NA|NA
TGTGCCAGCAGCGTAGGTGTGGGAGTCGTGGATACGCAGTATTTT
CASSVGVGVVDTQYF
>TRBJ1-4|TRBV10-3|NA|NA
TGTGCCATCAGTGAGGAGCCTCTGAATGAAAAACTGTTTTTT
CAISEEPLNEKLFF
>TRBJ1-6|TRBV9|TRBD1|NA
TGTGCCAGCAGCGTAGATGGGACAGGGTCGTCACCCCTCCACTTT
CASSVDGTGSSPLHF
>TRBJ1-3|TRBV7-9|NA|NA
TGTGCCAGCAGCTTGGGGCGTGGGGTCAGTGGAAACACCATATATTTT
CASSLGRGVSGNTIYF
>TRBJ1-6|TRBV10-3|TRBD1|NA
TGTGCCATCAGTGACCCCGACAGGGCAGTCCGGGGATCACCCCTCCACTTT
CAISDPDRAVRGSPLHF
>TRBJ1-2|TRBV5-1|TRBD1|once
TGCGCCAGCAGCTTAGGACAGGACTATGGCTACACCTTC
CASSLGQDYGYTF
>TRBJ1-2|TRBV3-1/TRBV3-2|NA|NA
TGTGCCAGCAGCCAAGATCTAGGCCAAAGCTACCGAGGCTACACCTTC
CASSQDLGQSYRGYTF
>TRBJ1-5|TRBV6-6|TRBD1|NA
TGTGCCAGCAGTCCCCTAGACAGGGTTAATCAGCCCCAGCATTTT
CASSPLDRVNQPQHF
>TRBJ2-7|TRBV19|NA|NA
TGTGCCAGTAGTATCGGGGGATTTGGCTACGAGCAGTACTTC
CASSIGGFGYEQYF
>TRBJ2-5|TRBV28|TRBD2|few
TGTGCCAGCAGTTGGGGGACTAGCACAGAGACCCAGTACTTC
CASSWGTSTETQYF
>TRBJ1-6|TRBV19|NA|NA
TGTGCCAGTAGTAGTGAGTCCTATAATTCACCCCTCCACTTT
CASSSESYNSPLHF
>TRBJ1-4|TRBV5-5|NA|NA
TGTGCCAGCAGCTTGACAGTTAATGAAAAACTGTTTTTT
CASSLTVNEKLFF
>TRBJ1-2|TRBV29-1|NA|NA
TGCAGCGCCAGCGGCGGGAGCCCTCCCTATGGCTACACCTTC
CSASGGSPPYGYTF
>TRBJ1-5|TRBV28|TRBD1|once
TGTGCCAGCGGGGACAGCAGCAATCAGCCCCAGCATTTT
CASGDSSNQPQHF
>TRBJ2-3|TRBV5-5|TRBD2|NA
TGTGCCAGCAGCTTGGGACTAGCGGGAGGTTCGGGCACAGATACGCAGTATTTT
CASSLGLAGGSGTDTQYF
>TRBJ2-3|TRBV19|TRBD2|few
TGTGCCAGTGTCGGGACTAGCGGGAGGGTCACAGATACGCAGTATTTT
CASVGTSGRVTDTQYF
>TRBJ2-7|TRBV7-9|TRBD1|few
TGTGCCAGCAGCATTCCGGGACAGGGGAGCCACGAGCAGTACTTC
CASSIPGQGSHEQYF
>TRBJ1-5|TRBV11-2|TRBD1|NA
TGTGCCAGCAGCCTCGAACCAGGGGGGCACCAGCCCCAGCATTTT
CASSLEPGGHQPQHF
>TRBJ1-2|TRBV15|NA|NA
TGTGCCACCAGCAGTACAGGACCCTATGGCTACACCTTC
CATSSTGPYGYTF
>TRBJ2-2|TRBV7-2|NA|once
TGTGCCAGCAGCCTAGACAGCCGCGCAACCGGGGAGCTGTTTTTT
CASSLDSRATGELFF
>TRBJ1-2|TRBV6-5|NA|NA
TGTGCCAGCCGACTTGCGGATGCGGGCAACTATGGCTACACCTTC
CASRLADAGNYGYTF
>TRBJ1-2|TRBV19|TRBD1|few
TGTGCCAGTAGTATAGTGGACAGGCATCCGTACACCTTC
CASSIVDRHPYTF
>TRBJ2-1|TRBV30|TRBD2|NA
TGTGCCTGCAAGACTAGCGGGAGGTCCAGCTCCTACAATGAGCAGTTCTTC
CACKTSGRSSSYNEQFF
>TRBJ2-4|TRBV10-2|NA|NA
TGCGCCAGCAGTGAGGGTTCCGGCGGCAGGGCGTACTTC
CASSEGSGGRAYF
>TRBJ1-1|TRBV21-1|NA|NA
TGTGCCAGCAGCAAATACAGGGCCACTGAAGCTTTCTTT
CASSKYRATEAFF
>TRBJ2-2|TRBV5-1|NA|NA
TGCGCCAGCAGCTTGGGTCCGGGATACACCGGGGAGCTGTTTTTT
CASSLGPGYTGELFF
>TRBJ2-7|TRBV10-3|TRBD1|NA
TGTGCCATCAGCGGACAGGTCGGGGAGCAGTACTTC
CAISGQVGEQYF
>TRBJ1-3|TRBV18|NA|few
TGTGCCAGCTCACCACCAGGGAGCGGAAACACCATATATTTT
CASSPPGSGNTIYF
>TRBJ2-3|TRBV27|TRBD1|NA
TGTGCCAGCAGTTTAAGCCAGGGGGCATTTTCGGATACGCAGTATTTT
CASSLSQGAFSDTQYF
>TRBJ1-1|TRBV27|NA|NA
TGTGCCAGCAGTTTAGAGGCCGGGTCCGCTGAAGCTTTCTTT
CASSLEAGSAEAFF
>TRBJ1-4|TRBV3-1/TRBV3-2|NA|NA
TGTGCCAGCAGCCCTAGGCCCCAGCTTCTTGCAACTAATGAAAAACTGTTTTTT
CASSPRPQLLATNEKLFF
>TRBJ2-3|TRBV20-1|TRBD2|NA
TGCAGTGCTAGTGTCGGCGGGAGAGTCACAGATACGCAGTATTTT
CSASVGGRVTDTQYF
>TRBJ1-1|TRBV5-1|TRBD1|NA
TGCGCCAGCAGTCGTAGACAGGGGGCTAACACTGAAGCTTTCTTT
CASSRRQGANTEAFF
>TRBJ1-5|TRBV4-2|NA|NA
TGTGCCAGCAGCCAAGGGGGAGGGGAGGGTCAGCCCCAGCATTTT
CASSQGGGEGQPQHF
>TRBJ1-6|TRBV30|NA|NA
TGTGCCTGGAGTGTACAGATTAATTCACCCCTCCACTTT
CAWSVQINSPLHF
>TRBJ1-4|TRBV18|NA|NA
TGTGCCAGCTCTGGGGCAGCTAATGAAAAACTGTTTTTT
CASSGAANEKLFF
>TRBJ1-5|TRBV19|NA|NA
TGTGCCAGTATGGGCCAGCTTCATCAGGCCCAGCATTTT
CASMGQLHQAQHF
>TRBJ1-2|TRBV29-1|TRBD1|NA
TGCAGCGTTGGCGAGGGACAGGGCTATGGCTACACCTTC
CSVGEGQGYGYTF
>TRBJ1-5|TRBV19|NA|NA
TGTGCCAGTACAGTAGAGAGCCATAGCAATCGAGATCAGCCCCAGCATTTT
CASTVESHSNRDQPQHF
>TRBJ2-3|TRBV4-3|NA|NA
TGCGCCAGCAGCCAAGCCGCCCACGGGACTGTCACAGATACGCAGTATTTT
CASSQAAHGTVTDTQYF
>TRBJ1-2|TRBV30|TRBD1|NA
TGTGCCTGGAGCCAAAAGGACAGGGGGGGCTATGGCTACACCTTC
CAWSQKDRGGYGYTF
>TRBJ2-3|TRBV11-3|NA|few
TGTGCCAGCAGCTTAGGCAGGGCGGCTAGCACAGATACGCAGTATTTT
CASSLGRAASTDTQYF
>TRBJ2-1|TRBV4-3|TRBD1|NA
TGCGCCAGCAGCCAAGCCCCACCGGGACAGGGGGTAGATGAGCAGTTCTTC
CASSQAPPGQGVDEQFF
>TRBJ2-2|TRBV5-1|TRBD2|once
TGCGCCAGCAGCCCAGCGGGGTTCGGGGAGCTGTTTTTT
CASSPAGFGELFF
>TRBJ2-5|TRBV14|TRBD2|NA
TGTGCCAGCAGCCCCGGGACTAGCGGGAGGCAGACCCAGTACTTC
CASSPGTSGRQTQYF
>TRBJ1-1|TRBV7-2|TRBD1|NA
TGTGCCAGCAGCCTAGACAGGGGAGTCACTGAAGCTTTCTTT
CASSLDRGVTEAFF
>TRBJ1-6|TRBV30|TRBD1|NA
TGTGCCTGGAGTGCTCGGACAGGGGGCCAATCACCCCTCCACTTT
CAWSARTGGQSPLHF
>TRBJ2-5|TRBV27|NA|NA
TGTGCCAGCAGACCCCCGGGGAGAGAGACCCAGTACTTC
CASRPPGRETQYF
>TRBJ1-6|TRBV19|TRBD1|few
TGTGCCAGTAGTAATCACAGGGGATATTCACCCCTCCACTTT
CASSNHRGYSPLHF
>TRBJ2-1|TRBV5-1|NA|NA
TGCGCCAGCAGCTCTAGCACCATTCTATACAATGAGCAGTTCTTC
CASSSSTILYNEQFF
>TRBJ2-1|TRBV7-2|NA|NA
TGTGCCAGCAGCTTAGACAGGTCCGCTCATGAGCAGTTCTTC
CASSLDRSAHEQFF
>TRBJ1-5|TRBV12-3/TRBV12-4|NA|NA
TGTGCCAGCACCCTGACAGAAAATCAGCCCCAGCATTTT
CASTLTENQPQHF